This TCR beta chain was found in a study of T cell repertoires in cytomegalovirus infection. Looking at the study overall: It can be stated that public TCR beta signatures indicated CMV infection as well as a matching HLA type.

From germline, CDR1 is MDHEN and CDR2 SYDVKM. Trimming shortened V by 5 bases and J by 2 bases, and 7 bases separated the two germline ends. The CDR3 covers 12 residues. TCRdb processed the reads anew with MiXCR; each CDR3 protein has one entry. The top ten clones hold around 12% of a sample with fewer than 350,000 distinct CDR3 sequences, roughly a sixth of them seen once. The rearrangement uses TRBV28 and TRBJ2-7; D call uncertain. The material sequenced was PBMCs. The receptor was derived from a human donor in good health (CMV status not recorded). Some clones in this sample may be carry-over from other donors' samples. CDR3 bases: TGTGCCAGCAGTCCCATTACCTACGAGCAGTACTTC. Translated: CASSPITYEQYF.